These T cell receptor beta chains were read from a single sample in a study of blood T cell repertoires in COVID-19. The table came from immunoSEQ multiplex PCR; TCRdb's copy has only in-frame clones and leaves some out. The table records roughly 15,000 clones, about 90% of them present only once. Sequencing was carried out using peripheral blood. The source is a man aged 45-65 years with active COVID-19. CDR3s include the opening cysteine and the closing phenylalanine or tryptophan. A D gene is named only where the DNA matches it firmly. The size of a clone is reported for some rows only, either as once, few or many, or as a class for expanded clones.

d_call,v_call,clone_size,j_call,cdr3_aa,cdr3_nt
NA,TRBV5-6,NA,TRBJ2-7,CASSQFYLYEQYF,TGTGCCAGCAGCCAATTTTACCTATACGAGCAGTACTTC
TRBD2,TRBV29-1,NA,TRBJ2-3,CSVFRTSGHTDTQYF,TGCAGCGTCTTTAGGACTAGCGGTCACACAGATACGCAGTATTTT
NA,TRBV5-4,NA,TRBJ2-7,CASSLRGQGEQYF,TGTGCCAGCAGCCTCCGGGGACAAGGGGAGCAGTACTTC
NA,TRBV5-1,few,TRBJ1-4,CASSTGQAIATNEKLFF,TGCGCCAGCAGCACCGGCCAGGCTATTGCAACTAATGAAAAACTGTTTTTT
TRBD1,TRBV24-1,NA,TRBJ2-5,CATSDFGIGTVQETQYF,TGTGCCACCAGTGATTTCGGGATAGGGACAGTTCAAGAGACCCAGTACTTC
NA,TRBV6-2/TRBV6-3,NA,TRBJ2-2,CASSGINPTTGGELFF,TGTGCCAGCAGTGGAATCAATCCAACGACAGGCGGGGAGCTGTTTTTT
NA,TRBV29-1,NA,TRBJ1-3,CSVLRGNTIYF,TGCAGCGTCCTTCGGGGAAACACCATATATTTT
NA,TRBV9,NA,TRBJ1-3,CASSVEWLSGNTIYF,TGTGCCAGCAGCGTAGAATGGCTCTCTGGAAACACCATATATTTT
NA,TRBV11-2,NA,TRBJ2-7,CASSPSGPTEQYF,TGTGCCAGCAGCCCGAGCGGGCCCACTGAGCAGTACTTC
TRBD2,TRBV24-1,NA,TRBJ2-3,CATSESGGRGTDTQYF,TGTGCCACCAGTGAATCCGGCGGGAGGGGCACAGATACGCAGTATTTT
NA,TRBV6-1,NA,TRBJ2-3,CASSVGQGLSAADTQYF,TGTGCCAGCAGTGTGGGTCAGGGACTCTCCGCGGCAGATACGCAGTATTTT
NA,TRBV28,NA,TRBJ2-7,CASSPRRGMAREQYF,TGTGCCAGCAGTCCTCGCCGCGGGATGGCTCGCGAGCAGTACTTC
TRBD1,TRBV13,once,TRBJ2-3,CASSLGQGWTDTQYF,TGTGCCAGCAGCCTTGGACAGGGGTGGACAGATACGCAGTATTTT
NA,TRBV12-3/TRBV12-4,large,TRBJ1-2,CASTFCGYTF,TGTGCCAGCACCTTTTGTGGCTACACCTTC